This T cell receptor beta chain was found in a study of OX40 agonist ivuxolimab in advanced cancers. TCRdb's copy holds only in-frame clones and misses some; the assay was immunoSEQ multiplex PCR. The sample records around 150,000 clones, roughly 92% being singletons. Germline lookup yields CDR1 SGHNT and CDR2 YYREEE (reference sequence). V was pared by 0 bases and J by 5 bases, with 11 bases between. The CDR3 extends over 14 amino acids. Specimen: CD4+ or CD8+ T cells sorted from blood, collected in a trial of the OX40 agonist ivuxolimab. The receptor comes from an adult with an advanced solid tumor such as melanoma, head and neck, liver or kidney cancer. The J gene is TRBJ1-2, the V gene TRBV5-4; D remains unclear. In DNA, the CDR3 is TGTGCCAGCAGCTTGGACAGAATCGCGTATGGCTACACCTTC. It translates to CASSLDRIAYGYTF.